This T cell receptor beta chain appears in the sequencing data of a study of T cells in localized non-small cell lung cancer. Only a few counts were recorded for this clone. Its target is unknown. This table comes from immunoSEQ multiplex PCR, and its TCRdb copy is limited to in-frame clones, with some not included. The sample contains approximately 57,000 clones, approximately 90% of which appear only once. This CDR3 spans 15 amino acids. J was trimmed by 7 bases and V by 5 bases; bases with no gene match: 7. Germline assignment: CDR1 MNHEY and CDR2 SVGAGI. Study results and limitations: Because only a single region of the tumor was sequenced, heterogeneity remains possible.

The chain combines TRBV6-5 with TRBJ1-6; 8 bases map to TRBD1. The sample was peripheral blood, taken before any cancer treatment. The sequence was collected from a woman aged 35-70 years with stage I lung adenocarcinoma. The CDR3 is CASSPVTGVNSPLHF. CDR3 sequence (DNA): TGTGCCAGCAGTCCGGTGACAGGGGTAAATTCACCCCTCCACTTT.